The 2 T cell receptor beta chains below come from one sample, sequenced in a study of shared T cell receptors in the human thymus. Generated by immunoSEQ multiplex PCR, the TCRdb table keeps only in-frame clones and is missing some. The sample yields roughly 500,000 clones, 75% to 80% seen once. The same sample was also studied in work on human thymus T cells.

The sequenced sample consisted of thymocytes. The receptors come from a boy in the first two years of life with a congenital heart defect.

The CDR3 region has the DNA TGTGCCAGCAGTTACGGTCATGGAGTGCGACCTTACGAGCAGTACTTC. Its protein is CASSYGHGVRPYEQYF. The chain combines TRBV6-5 with TRBJ2-7; D is unresolved. V was cut by 2 bases and J by 4 bases, with 18 bases left in between. The V gene's germline CDR1 is MNHEY and CDR2 SVGAGI. This CDR3 is built from 16 residues.

The chain couples TRBV28 to TRBJ2-4; D is unclear. The V gene lost 7 bases and the J gene lost 8 bases, with 27 bases spanning the gap. CDR1 and CDR2 from the germline V gene are MDHEN and SYDVKM. The CDR3 consists of 17 residues. CDR3 sequence reads: CASKHSTANMENDIQYF. CDR3 DNA sequence: TGTGCCAGCAAGCACTCCACCGCAAACATGGAGAACGACATTCAGTACTTC.